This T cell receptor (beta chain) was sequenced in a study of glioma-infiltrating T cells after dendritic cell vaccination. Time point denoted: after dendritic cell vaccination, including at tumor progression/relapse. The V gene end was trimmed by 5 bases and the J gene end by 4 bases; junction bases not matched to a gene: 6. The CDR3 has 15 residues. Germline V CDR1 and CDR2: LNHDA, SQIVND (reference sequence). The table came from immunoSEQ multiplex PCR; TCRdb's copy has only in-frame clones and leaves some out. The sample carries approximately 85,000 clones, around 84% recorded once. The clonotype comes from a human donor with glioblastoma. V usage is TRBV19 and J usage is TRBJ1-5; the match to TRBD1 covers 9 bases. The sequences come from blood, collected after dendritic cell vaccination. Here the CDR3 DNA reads TGTGCCAGTAGTCTCGACAGGGGGATAAATCAGCCCCAGCATTTT. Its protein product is CASSLDRGINQPQHF. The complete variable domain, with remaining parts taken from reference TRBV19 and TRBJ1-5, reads DGGITQSPKYLFRKEGQNVTLSCEQNLNHDAMYWYRQDPGQGLRLIYYSQIVNDFQKGDIAEGYSVSREKKESFPLTVTSAQKNPTAFYLCASSLDRGINQPQHFGDGTRLSIL.